This T cell receptor (beta chain) was recovered during a study of shared clonotypes between healthy human individuals. On the study more broadly: Contributing individuals were a couple of females and three males aged 18 to 49. CD4 naive cells filled three plates per donor, CD4 memory three, CD8 naive two and CD8 memory one.

TCRdb's table, derived via immunoSEQ multiplex PCR, lists solely in-frame clones and lacks some. The table has around 980,000 clones, around 78% seen once; the top ten hold roughly 0.57%. A split of CD4+ cells into CD45RA+ naive and CD45RA-negative memory subsets was performed. This clonotype originated in a man between 18 and 29 years old in good health. Some clones in this sample may be carry-over from other donors' samples. Sequenced: memory CD4+ T cells from PBMCs. Noted subset: CD45RA-negative fraction.

As DNA, the CDR3 is TGTGCCAGCAGCTTAGCCGGGTCCGGGACAGGGTGGGGCTACACCTTC. Encoded protein: CASSLAGSGTGWGYTF. The V and J genes are TRBV11-2 and TRBJ1-2, with 9 bases fitting TRBD1. The ends lost 1 base at V and 8 bases at J; junction bases unmatched: 11. The CDR3 runs 16 residues. CDR1 is SGHAT and CDR2 is FQNNGV in the germline V gene.